This record covers a single T cell receptor (beta chain). This entry belongs to a study of T cells expressing NK-cell markers. Looking at the study overall: Sequencing of TCR beta repertoires drew on sorted CD3+CD56+NKG2C+, CD3+CD56+NKG2C- and CD3+CD56-NKG2C+ T cells.

CDR1 is WNHNN, CDR2 SYGVQD, per germline (reference sequence). CDR3 length equals 14 residues. Using the 5' RACE reads, TCRdb records one entry per CDR3 protein without DNA. Here the sample table reports over 350,000 distinct CDR3 sequences. The clonotype was recovered from a woman between 50 and 59 years old in good health. This sequence joins TRBV10-1 and TRBJ2-3. Sequences were obtained from blood T cells: a sorted CD56 or NKG2C T cell subset, CD4+ or CD8+ T cells, or bulk PBMC T cells (not recorded which). CDR3 sequence reads: CASSESFARNTQYF.